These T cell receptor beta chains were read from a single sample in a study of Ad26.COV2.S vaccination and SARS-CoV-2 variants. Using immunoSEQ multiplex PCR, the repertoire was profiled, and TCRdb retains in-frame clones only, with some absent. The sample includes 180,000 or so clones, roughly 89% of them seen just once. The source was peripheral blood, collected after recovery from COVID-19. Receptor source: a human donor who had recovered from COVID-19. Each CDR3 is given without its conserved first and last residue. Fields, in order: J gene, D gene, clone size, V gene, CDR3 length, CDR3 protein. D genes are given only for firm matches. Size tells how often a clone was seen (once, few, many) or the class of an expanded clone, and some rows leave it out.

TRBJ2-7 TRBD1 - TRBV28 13 ASSTTGVPAYEQY
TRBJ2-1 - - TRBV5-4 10 ASMVGRNEQF
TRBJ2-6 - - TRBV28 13 ASSFQGSGANVLT
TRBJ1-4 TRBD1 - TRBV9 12 ASSPQGRDEKLF
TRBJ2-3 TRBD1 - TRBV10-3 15 AISESWTGDSADTQY
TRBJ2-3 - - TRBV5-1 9 ASSLQDTQY
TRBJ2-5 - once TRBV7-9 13 ASSLEGPARETQY
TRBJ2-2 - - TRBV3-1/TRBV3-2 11 ASSQGWDGELF
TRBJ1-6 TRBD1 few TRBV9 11 ASRGQPNSPLH
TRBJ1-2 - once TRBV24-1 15 ATSDGTSFSQERGYT
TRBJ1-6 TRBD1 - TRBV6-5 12 ASSYGTGDSPLH
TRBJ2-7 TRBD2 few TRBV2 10 ASRSGGSEQY
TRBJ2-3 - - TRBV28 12 ASSPHDSTDTQY
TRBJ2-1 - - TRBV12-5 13 ASVAGATPYNEQF
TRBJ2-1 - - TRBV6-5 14 ASSYSGASSYNEQF